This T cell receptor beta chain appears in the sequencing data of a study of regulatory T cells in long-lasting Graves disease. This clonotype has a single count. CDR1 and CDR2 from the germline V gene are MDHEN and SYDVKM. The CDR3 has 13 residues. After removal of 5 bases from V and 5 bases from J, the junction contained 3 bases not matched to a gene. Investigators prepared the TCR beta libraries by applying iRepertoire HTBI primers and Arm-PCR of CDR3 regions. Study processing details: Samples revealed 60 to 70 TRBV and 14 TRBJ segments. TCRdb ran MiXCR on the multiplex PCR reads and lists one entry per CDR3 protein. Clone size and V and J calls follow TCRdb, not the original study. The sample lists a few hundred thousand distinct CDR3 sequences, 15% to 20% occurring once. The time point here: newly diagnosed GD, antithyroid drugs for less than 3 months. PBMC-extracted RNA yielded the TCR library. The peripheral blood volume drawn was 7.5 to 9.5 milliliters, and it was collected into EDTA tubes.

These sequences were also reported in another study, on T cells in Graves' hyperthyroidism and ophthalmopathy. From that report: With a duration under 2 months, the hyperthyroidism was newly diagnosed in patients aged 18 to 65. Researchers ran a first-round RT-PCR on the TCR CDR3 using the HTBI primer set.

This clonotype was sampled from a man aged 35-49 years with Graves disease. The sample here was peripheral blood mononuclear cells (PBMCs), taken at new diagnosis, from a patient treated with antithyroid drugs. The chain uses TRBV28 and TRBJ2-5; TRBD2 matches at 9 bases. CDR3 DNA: TGTGCCAGCAGTGCTCTAGCGGGGGAGACCCAGTACTTC. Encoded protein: CASSALAGETQYF.